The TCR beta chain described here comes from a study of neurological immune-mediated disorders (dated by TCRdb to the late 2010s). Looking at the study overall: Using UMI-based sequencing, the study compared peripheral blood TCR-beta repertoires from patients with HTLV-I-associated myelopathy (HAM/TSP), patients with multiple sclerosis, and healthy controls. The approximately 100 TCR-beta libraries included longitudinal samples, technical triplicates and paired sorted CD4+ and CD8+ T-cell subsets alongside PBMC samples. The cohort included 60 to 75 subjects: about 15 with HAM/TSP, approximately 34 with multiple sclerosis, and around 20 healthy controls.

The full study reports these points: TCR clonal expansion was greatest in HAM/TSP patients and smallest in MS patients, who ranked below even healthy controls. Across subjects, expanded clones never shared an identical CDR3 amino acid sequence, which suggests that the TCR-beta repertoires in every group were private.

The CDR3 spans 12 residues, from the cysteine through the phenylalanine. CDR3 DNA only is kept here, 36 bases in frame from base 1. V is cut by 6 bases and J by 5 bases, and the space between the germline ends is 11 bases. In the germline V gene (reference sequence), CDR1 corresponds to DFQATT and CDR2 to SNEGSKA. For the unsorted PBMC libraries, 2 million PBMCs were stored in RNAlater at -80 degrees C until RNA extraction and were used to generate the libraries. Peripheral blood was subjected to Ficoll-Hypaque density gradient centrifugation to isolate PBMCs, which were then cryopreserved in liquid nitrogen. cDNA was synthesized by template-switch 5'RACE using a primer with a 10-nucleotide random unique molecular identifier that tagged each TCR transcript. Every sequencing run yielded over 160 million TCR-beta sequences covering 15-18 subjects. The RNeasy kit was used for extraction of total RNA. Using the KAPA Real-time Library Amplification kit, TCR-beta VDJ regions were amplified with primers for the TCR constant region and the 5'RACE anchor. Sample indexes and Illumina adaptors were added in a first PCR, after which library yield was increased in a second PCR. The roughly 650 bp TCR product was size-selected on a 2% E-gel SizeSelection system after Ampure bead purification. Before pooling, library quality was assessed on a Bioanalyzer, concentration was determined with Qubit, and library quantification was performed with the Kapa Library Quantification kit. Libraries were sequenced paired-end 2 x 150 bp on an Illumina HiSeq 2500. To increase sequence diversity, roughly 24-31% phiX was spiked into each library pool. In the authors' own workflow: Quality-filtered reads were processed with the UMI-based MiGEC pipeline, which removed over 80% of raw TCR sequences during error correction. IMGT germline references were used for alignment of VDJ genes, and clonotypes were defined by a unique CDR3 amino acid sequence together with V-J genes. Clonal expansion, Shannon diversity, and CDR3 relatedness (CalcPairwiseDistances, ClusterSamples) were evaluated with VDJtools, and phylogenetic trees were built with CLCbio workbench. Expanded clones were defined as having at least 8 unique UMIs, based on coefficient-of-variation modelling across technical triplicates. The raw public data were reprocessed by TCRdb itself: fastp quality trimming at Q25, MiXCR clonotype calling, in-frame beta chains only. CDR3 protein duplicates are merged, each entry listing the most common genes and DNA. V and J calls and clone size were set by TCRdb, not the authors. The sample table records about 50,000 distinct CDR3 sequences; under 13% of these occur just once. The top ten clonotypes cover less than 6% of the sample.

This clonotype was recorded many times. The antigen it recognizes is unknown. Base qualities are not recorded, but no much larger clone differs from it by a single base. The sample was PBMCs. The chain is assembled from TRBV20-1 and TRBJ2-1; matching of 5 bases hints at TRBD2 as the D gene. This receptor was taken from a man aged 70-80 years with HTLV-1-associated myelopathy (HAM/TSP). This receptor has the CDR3 CSARGQNNEQFF. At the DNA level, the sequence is TGCAGTGCCCGAGGGCAGAACAATGAGCAGTTCTTC.